One and the same sample provided the 14 T cell receptor beta chains below, sequenced in a study of early T cells in non-severe SARS-CoV-2 infection. One entry per CDR3 protein, called by TCRdb with MiXCR from the 5' RACE reads. Of 75,000 to 100,000 distinct CDR3 sequences listed, roughly 13% were seen once; the top ten hold approximately 10%. Sequenced sample: whole blood. The source is an adult who was a healthcare worker with PCR-confirmed SARS-CoV-2 infection or an uninfected control (not recorded which).

The table lists this clonotype with a few counts. V usage is TRBV7-3 and J usage is TRBJ1-6; D perhaps matches TRBD1 (5 bases). This CDR3 has 14 amino acids. The germline V and J ends were trimmed by 8 bases and 6 bases, with 14 bases remaining between them. From germline, CDR1 is SGHTA and CDR2 FQGTGA. The CDR3 DNA follows: TGTGCCAGCGCCCTCCAGGGCTCTAATTCACCCCTCCACTTT. It codes for CASALQGSNSPLHF.

This clonotype was found a few times. The chain uses TRBV29-1 and TRBJ2-4; D remains unclear. Germline CDR1 reads SQVTM; CDR2 reads ANQGSEA. The CDR3 has 11 amino acids. The germline V and J ends were trimmed by 7 bases and 7 bases, with 11 bases remaining between them. The CDR3 spells CSARMVNIQYF. The DNA for the CDR3 is TGCAGCGCCCGAATGGTGAACATTCAGTACTTC. Full variable domain (missing parts from reference TRBV29-1 and TRBJ2-4): SAVISQKPSRDICQRGTSLTIQCQVDSQVTMMFWYRQQPGQSLTLIATANQGSEATYESGFVIDKFPISRPNLTFSTLTVSNMSPEDSSIYLCSARMVNIQYFGAGTRLSVL.

This clonotype was seen only a few times. The V call is TRBV7-8, the J call TRBJ2-7; 10 bases match TRBD1. This CDR3 spans 14 amino acids. The V and J ends lost 3 bases and 3 bases, in that order; junction bases with no gene match: 2. Germline assignment: CDR1 SGHVS and CDR2 FQNEAQ. This chain's CDR3 is CASSLGQGYYEQYF. The CDR3 nucleotides are TGTGCCAGCAGCTTGGGACAGGGGTACTACGAGCAGTACTTC.

This clonotype has more than one count but fewer than ten. The chain carries TRBV20-1 and TRBJ2-5, with D possibly matching TRBD2 (5 bases). The germline CDR1 and CDR2 sequences are DFQATT and SNEGSKA (reference sequence). V was clipped by 6 bases and J by 1 base, with 15 bases between them. The CDR3 spans 14 residues. Here the CDR3 DNA reads TGCAGTGCCCTCCCCGGGGTGACCCAAGAGACCCAGTACTTC. Its protein product is CSALPGVTQETQYF.

This sequence joins TRBV27 and TRBJ2-7; D gene ambiguous. From germline, CDR1 is MNHEY and CDR2 SMNVEV (reference sequence). Trimming removed 10 bases at V and 0 bases at J, with 13 bases between. The CDR3 is made up of 13 amino acids. CDR3 in amino acids: CATNDGNSYEQYF. The CDR3 DNA is TGTGCCACCAACGACGGTAACTCCTACGAGCAGTACTTC.

This clonotype was picked up a small number of times. The J gene is TRBJ2-5, the V gene TRBV5-6; D not certain. The CDR3 extends over 13 amino acids. With 1 base removed from V and 5 bases from J, the gap between germline ends came to 9 bases. Germline V gene lookup returns CDR1 SGHDT and CDR2 YYEEEE. This chain's CDR3 is CASSLRGPETQYF. The DNA of the CDR3 is TGTGCCAGCAGCTTGCGAGGTCCGGAGACCCAGTACTTC.

V and J are TRBV2 and TRBJ2-1, with D possibly matching TRBD1 (5 bases). This CDR3 is 11 amino acids long. Between the trimmed V and J ends, which lost 9 bases and 5 bases, there was a span of 8 bases. CDR1 SNHLY and CDR2 FYNNEI come from the germline V gene. CDR3 sequence reads: CARDSHNEQFF. The CDR3 nucleotides are TGTGCCAGAGACAGCCACAATGAGCAGTTCTTC. The full variable domain, in which reference TRBV2 and TRBJ2-1 provide the parts outside the CDR3, is EPEVTQTPSHQVTQMGQEVILRCVPISNHLYFYWYRQILGQKVEFLVSFYNNEISEKSEIFDDQFSVERPDGSNFTLKIRSTKLEDSAMYFCARDSHNEQFFGPGTRLTVL.

This clonotype was counted a few times. V is TRBV2 and J is TRBJ1-2; 8 bases fit TRBD1. The V gene's germline CDR1 is SNHLY and CDR2 FYNNEI. The ends lost 6 bases at V and 3 bases at J; junction bases unmatched: 6. This CDR3 region has 14 residues. CDR3 nucleotide sequence: TGTGCCAGCAGCCGGACAGGGAGGGACTATGGCTACACCTTC. Protein sequence: CASSRTGRDYGYTF.

This clonotype has at least ten counts. J is TRBJ2-1 and V is TRBV28; no clear D gene. The CDR3 runs to 14 residues. Germline loops: CDR1 MDHEN, CDR2 SYDVKM. Trimming stripped 2 bases from V and 6 bases from J, with 11 bases between. CDR3 coding DNA: TGTGCCAGCAGTTTAGGTCGGAGATTCAATGAGCAGTTCTTC. Encoded protein: CASSLGRRFNEQFF. The variable domain in full, with the rest retrieved from reference TRBV28 and TRBJ2-1, is DVKVTQSSRYLVKRTGEKVFLECVQDMDHENMFWYRQDPGLGLRLIYFSYDVKMKEKGDIPEGYSVSREKKERFSLILESASTNQTSMYLCASSLGRRFNEQFFGPGTRLTVL.

Only a few counts were recorded for this clonotype. The chain is built from TRBV20-1 and TRBJ1-4, with unresolved D. V shed 1 base and J shed 8 bases, with 11 bases lying between them. The germline CDR1 and CDR2 sequences are DFQATT and SNEGSKA (reference sequence). The CDR3 length is 13 residues. The CDR3 nucleotides read TGCAGTGCTAGAGGCACACTATACGAAAAACTGTTTTTT. Translating it yields CSARGTLYEKLFF.

This clonotype was counted ten times or more. The rearrangement links TRBV19 to TRBJ1-2, with D hard to call. V shed 7 bases and J shed 1 base, with 16 bases lying between them. CDR3 length equals 15 residues. CDR1 LNHDA and CDR2 SQIVND come from the germline V gene (reference sequence). The CDR3 nucleotides are TGTGCCAGTATTCGGACGAGGACCCATAACTATGGCTACACCTTC. This gives the protein CASIRTRTHNYGYTF.

This clonotype was detected only a few times. V usage is TRBV3-1 and J usage is TRBJ2-1; D is uncertain. In germline, CDR1 is LGHDT, CDR2 YNNKEL (reference sequence). The germline V and J ends were trimmed by 0 bases and 1 base, with 7 bases remaining between them. The CDR3 spans 15 residues. The CDR3 DNA reads TGTGCCAGCAGCCAAGACCTTACATCCTACAATGAGCAGTTCTTC. Its protein product is CASSQDLTSYNEQFF.

The chain uses TRBV3-1 and TRBJ2-2; 7 nucleotides match TRBD1. Trimming at V came to 2 bases and at J to 2 bases, leaving 11 bases not matched to a gene. Germline CDR1 and CDR2: LGHDT and YNNKEL (reference sequence). The CDR3 totals 18 residues. The CDR3 DNA is TGTGCCAGCAGCCAATACCCTACTGACAGGGCAAACACCGGGGAGCTGTTTTTT. Translated: CASSQYPTDRANTGELFF.

The chain has TRBV7-9 and TRBJ1-2; possibly TRBD1 for D (5 bases). Per germline, CDR1 SEHNR and CDR2 FQNEAQ (reference sequence). Trimming left V 5 bases short and J 0 bases short, with 16 bases between. The CDR3 contains 16 residues. The CDR3 region is CASSPLGDRANYGYTF. The CDR3 DNA sequence: TGTGCCAGCAGCCCCTTGGGGGATAGAGCTAACTATGGCTACACCTTC.